The text below deals with one T cell receptor beta chain. Its antigen remains unknown. CDR1 MNHEY and CDR2 SVGAGI come from the germline V gene. V lost 5 bases and J lost 7; bases outside the gene matches: 11. This CDR3 has 14 residues. This specimen comes from a study of cytomegalovirus exposure and HLA in healthy donors. Overall study: The Caucasian-associated ancestry cluster held roughly 80% of a few hundred genotyped donors.

The PCR was carried out with 60 Vbeta primers and 13 Jbeta primers. Method: immunoSEQ multiplex PCR; TCRdb's copy keeps in-frame clones and lacks some. The sample contains 83,000 or so clones, roughly 80% of which appear only once. Findings of the study overall: Data from an earlier analysis indicated that most TCR beta V segments were productive either about 87% or about 30% of the time. Roughly even sequencing depth across donors was the assumption behind the presence/absence analyses. HLA alleles showed associations with roughly 17,000 TCR beta sequences in a later analysis, at a 0.05 false discovery rate.

The sample consisted of PBMCs. The sequence derives from a man aged 30-40 years in good health and CMV-seropositive. The J gene is TRBJ2-7, the V gene TRBV6-5; TRBD1 matches at 7 bases. CDR3 nucleotide sequence: TGTGCCAGCAGTCAAAACGACAGGGTAGGGGAGCAGTACTTC. Protein product: CASSQNDRVGEQYF.